Listed below are T cell receptor beta chains from one sample, sequenced in a study of blood T cells in healthy people across ages. A single record per CDR3 protein comes from TCRdb applying MiXCR to the 5' RACE reads. The table includes a few hundred thousand distinct CDR3 sequences, 25% to 30% detected once. Sequenced sample: blood. These receptors originate from a woman between 70 and 85 years old in good health. Each CDR3 is given with its conserved first and last residue. The D gene is left open where the match is weak. Part of the rows lack a size; the others show once, few, many or a class for expanded clones.

v_call	j_call	clone_size	cdr3_length	d_call	cdr3_nt	cdr3_aa
TRBV6-5	TRBJ2-4	few	15	NA	TGTGCCAGCAGTTACACGACTGGAACCAAAAACATTCAGTACTTC	CASSYTTGTKNIQYF
TRBV6-6	TRBJ2-7	few	14	NA	TGTGCCAGCAGTTTACTCGAAGGGGGCTACGAGCAGTACTTC	CASSLLEGGYEQYF
TRBV6-1	TRBJ2-1	NA	16	NA	TGTGCCAGCAGGTTACGCAGGGTTGGGTCCTACAATGAGCAGTTCTTC	CASRLRRVGSYNEQFF
TRBV18	TRBJ1-2	NA	14	TRBD1	TGTGCCAGCTCACCCCAAGGACAGGGCTATGGCTACACCTTC	CASSPQGQGYGYTF
TRBV7-2	TRBJ1-3	NA	13	NA	TGTGCCAGCAGTACCTCCCCAGGAAACACCATATATTTT	CASSTSPGNTIYF
TRBV6-2/TRBV6-3	TRBJ2-7	few	13	NA	TGTGCCAGCAGTTTGCAGGGACTCTACGAGCAGTACTTC	CASSLQGLYEQYF
TRBV10-2	TRBJ2-3	NA	15	TRBD1	TGCGCCAGCAAACCCGGGACAGGGGGTGAAGATACGCAGTATTTT	CASKPGTGGEDTQYF
TRBV5-1	TRBJ2-1	few	16	TRBD2	TGCGCCAGCAGCACCGGACTAGCGGGAGTTGTCGATGAGCAGTTCTTC	CASSTGLAGVVDEQFF
TRBV7-2	TRBJ2-1	NA	12	NA	TGTGCCAGCAGCTTAGACGGGGCCTCGCAGTTCTTC	CASSLDGASQFF
TRBV25-1	TRBJ2-7	NA	15	NA	TGTGCCAGCAGTGGAAATCAGGGTGTATCCTACGAGCAGTACTTC	CASSGNQGVSYEQYF
TRBV6-1	TRBJ2-1	few	15	TRBD2	TGTGCCAGCAGGGGGGGACTAGCGGCAAACAATGAGCAGTTCTTC	CASRGGLAANNEQFF
TRBV28	TRBJ2-5	NA	16	TRBD1	TGTGCCAGCAGAACATCCGGGACAGGGTTTGAAGAGACCCAGTACTTC	CASRTSGTGFEETQYF
TRBV6-2/TRBV6-3	TRBJ2-7	NA	13	NA	TGTGCCAGCAGTCGGGTAATTGTCTACGAGCAGTACTTC	CASSRVIVYEQYF
TRBV7-3	TRBJ2-3	few	13	NA	TGTGCCAGCGGATCCCCCTCCACAGATACGCAGTATTTT	CASGSPSTDTQYF
TRBV28	TRBJ1-4	few	12	NA	TGTGCCAGCAGTTTATTCCGAGGAAAACTGTTTTTT	CASSLFRGKLFF
TRBV7-2	TRBJ2-5	NA	15	TRBD1	TGTGCCAGCAGCCCTAACAGGGGTAGTGTGGAGACCCAGTACTTC	CASSPNRGSVETQYF
TRBV24-1	TRBJ2-5	many	15	NA	TGTGCCACCAGTGACTCGACCGGGACAAAAGAGACCCAGTACTTC	CATSDSTGTKETQYF
TRBV7-2	TRBJ1-1	few	15	NA	TGTGCCAGCAGCCTGGCCCGTGGGAGGGCAGGTGAAGCTTTCTTT	CASSLARGRAGEAFF
TRBV6-5	TRBJ2-7	few	14	TRBD1	TGTGCCAGCAGTTCGTGGACAGGGGAGTACGAGCAGTACTTC	CASSSWTGEYEQYF
TRBV12-5	TRBJ2-7	many	12	NA	TGTGCTAGTGGCAGGACTGCCTACGAGCAGTACTTC	CASGRTAYEQYF
TRBV27	TRBJ2-7	few	14	NA	TGTGCCAGCAGTGGCGGGGACAGCCTCTACGAGCAGTACTTC	CASSGGDSLYEQYF
TRBV21-1	TRBJ1-3	NA	22	NA	TGTGCCAGCAGGGCACCTTATGGGACTCAAGGACTCAGCACCTTCTCTGGAAACACCATATATTTT	CASRAPYGTQGLSTFSGNTIYF
TRBV6-1	TRBJ2-1	NA	15	TRBD2	TGTGCCACCTCCCCCGGTGTTAGCGGGACGCATGAGCAGTTCTTC	CATSPGVSGTHEQFF
TRBV20-1	TRBJ2-3	few	12	NA	TGCAGTGCTAGGACTACGCTTCCCTCGCAGTATTTT	CSARTTLPSQYF
TRBV29-1	TRBJ2-5	NA	12	NA	TGCAGCGTGCGGCCGGAGGGAGAGACCCAGTACTTC	CSVRPEGETQYF
TRBV10-1	TRBJ2-7	NA	12	NA	TGCGCCAGCAGCCCTGTGGTGAGCGAGCAGTACTTC	CASSPVVSEQYF
TRBV3-1	TRBJ2-6	NA	15	NA	TGTGCCAGCAGCCAACGGTTCTCCGGGGCCAACGTCCTGACTTTC	CASSQRFSGANVLTF
TRBV6-1	TRBJ1-5	NA	16	NA	TGTGCCAGCAGTGATTTCCGACACAGGGAAGCTCAGCCCCAGCATTTT	CASSDFRHREAQPQHF
TRBV20-1	TRBJ2-1	few	14	TRBD2	TGCAGTGCCGAAAGCGGGAGCTCCTACAATGAGCAGTTCTTC	CSAESGSSYNEQFF
TRBV7-6	TRBJ2-1	NA	14	NA	TGTGCCAGCAGCCCCCTTGGTGGGTTGAATGAGCAGTTCTTC	CASSPLGGLNEQFF
TRBV6-2/TRBV6-3	TRBJ2-5	NA	13	NA	TGTGCCAGCAGTCACCCACCGCGTCAGACCCAGTACTTC	CASSHPPRQTQYF
TRBV18	TRBJ1-4	few	13	NA	TGTGCCAGCTCACCAATTCGGGCTGAAAAACTGTTTTTT	CASSPIRAEKLFF